This TCR beta chain was identified in a study of blood T cell repertoires in COVID-19. This clone came up a few times. The CDR3 spans 16 residues. Losses at the gene ends were 1 base for V and 1 base for J; bases not matched to a gene: 5. Germline values: CDR1 SGHDT, CDR2 YYEEEE. In the authors' workflow: Amplification from reference gene primers served as the basis for estimated nucleated cell counts. Generated by immunoSEQ multiplex PCR, the TCRdb table keeps only in-frame clones and is missing some. Clonal size and the V and J genes are those of that table, whereas D and trimming came from the DNA. The table lists about half a million clones, 70% to 90% of them singletons, with 3.2% in the top ten.

The clonotype originates from a human donor in a cohort sampled during active COVID-19. The sample consisted of peripheral blood. V and J are TRBV5-6 and TRBJ1-1; TRBD1 aligns across 9 bases. CDR3 sequence reads: CASSLYGQGRNTEAFF. CDR3 sequence (DNA): TGTGCCAGCAGCTTGTATGGACAGGGGAGGAACACTGAAGCTTTCTTT.